Following are 8 T cell receptor beta chains from one sample sequenced in a study of PD-L1 blockade in urothelial cancer (dated by TCRdb to 2016 to 2017). Library creation used the immunoSEQ multiplex PCR assay. The source is immuneACCESS, and TCRdb retained only in-frame sequences with V and J called. Part of the clones is not carried over; for the studies checked, unresolved V genes explain less than half of this, and the remainder is unexplained. This sample lists approximately 88,000 clones; 65% to 85% were detected once. The ten largest clones capture 2% to 2.5% of the sample. The time point label corresponds to: pretreatment peripheral blood. Sequencing was performed on PBMCs, taken around atezolizumab (anti-PD-L1) treatment. These receptors originate from a man aged 55 to 70 with urothelial cancer.

The chain recombines TRBV5-8 with TRBJ1-2; TRBD1 is a possible D gene (5 bases). The germline V and J ends were trimmed by 1 base and 3 bases, with 7 bases remaining between them. Looked up from germline, CDR1 is SGHTS and CDR2 is YDEGEE. The CDR3 runs 13 residues. Here the CDR3 DNA reads TGTGCCAGCAGCTTGCAGGGTGACTATGGCTACACCTTC. Translating it yields CASSLQGDYGYTF.

The chain combines TRBV4-3 with TRBJ2-3, with 9 bases that match TRBD2. V dropped 4 bases and J dropped 4; count of bases not matched to a gene: 9. Germline-derived CDR1 and CDR2 are LGHNA and YSLEER. The CDR3 runs 16 residues. This CDR3 is CASSPSGAGGADTQYF. CDR3 bases: TGCGCCAGCAGCCCCAGTGGAGCGGGAGGTGCAGATACGCAGTATTTT.

As concerns this clone: Other DNA variants within this sample encode the same CDR3. The chain links TRBV5-1 to TRBJ2-5; D might be TRBD1 (6 bases). Germline V gene sequence: CDR1 SGHRS, CDR2 YFSETQ. This CDR3 has 14 amino acids. V was cut by 0 bases and J by 2 bases, with 8 bases left in between. CDR3 protein: CASSLGQGQETQYF. Written as DNA, the CDR3 is TGCGCCAGCAGCTTGGGGCAGGGGCAAGAGACCCAGTACTTC.

This clone has only a few counts. The chain's CDR3 is CATSPGQGYTGELFF. The CDR3, as DNA: TGTGCCACCTCTCCTGGACAGGGTTACACCGGGGAGCTGTTTTTT. J is TRBJ2-2 and V is TRBV7-6, with 8 bases identical to TRBD1. Looked up from germline, CDR1 is SGHVS and CDR2 is FNYEAQ. The CDR3 extends over 15 amino acids. V shed 10 bases, J shed 3 bases, and the junction held 10 bases outside the gene matches.

This chain connects TRBV18 to TRBJ2-7; 7 nucleotides line up with TRBD1. V shed 7 bases, J shed 0 bases, and the junction held 6 bases outside the gene matches. Germline V gives CDR1 KGHSH, CDR2 LQKENI. The CDR3 loop spans 14 amino acids. CDR3 in amino acids: CASYAGTDSYEQYF. The CDR3, as DNA: TGTGCCAGCTACGCCGGGACAGACTCCTACGAGCAGTACTTC. Together with reference TRBV18 and TRBJ2-7, the CDR3 gives the full variable domain: NAGVMQNPRHLVRRRGQEARLRCSPMKGHSHVYWYRQLPEEGLKFMVYLQKENIIDESGMPKERFSAEFPKEGPSILRIQQVVRGDSAAYFCASYAGTDSYEQYFGPGTRLTVT.

In its sample, this clone was seen a few times. J is TRBJ2-2 and V is TRBV7-2; no clear D. The length of the CDR3 is 14 residues. Trimming removed 1 base from V and 5 bases from J, with 8 bases in between. CDR1 and CDR2 from the germline V gene are SGHTA and FQGNSA. CDR3 loop: CASSLGTRTGELFF. CDR3 sequence (DNA): TGTGCCAGCAGCTTAGGTACACGAACCGGGGAGCTGTTTTTT.

This clone was picked up a small number of times. The chain joins TRBV7-6 to TRBJ1-5; 8 bases align to TRBD1. Germline CDR1 SGHVS, CDR2 FNYEAQ. Unmatched junction bases numbered 6, after V lost 2 bases and J lost 6 bases. CDR3 size: 15 residues. Here the CDR3 DNA reads TGTGCCAGCAGCTTAAGGACAGGGTCTGCTCAGCCCCAGCATTTT. Protein sequence: CASSLRTGSAQPQHF.

V and J are TRBV7-2 and TRBJ2-7; 7 nucleotides match TRBD1. V was clipped by 8 bases and J by 2 bases; unmatched bases: 9. The length of the CDR3 is 14 residues. Germline V gives CDR1 SGHTA, CDR2 FQGNSA. The CDR3 DNA is TGTGCCAGCTCCTTCGGGACAGCCCCCTACGAGCAGTACTTC. Its protein product is CASSFGTAPYEQYF.